This T cell receptor (beta chain) was retrieved from a study of shared clonotypes between healthy human individuals. Note on this clone: The antigen is not known.

The assay ran at deep level. TCRdb's table, derived via immunoSEQ multiplex PCR, lists solely in-frame clones and lacks some. The repertoire holds over a million clones, with roughly 75% as singletons. Study observations and caveats: Clonotypes not shared had lower generation probabilities than those common to all four donors. The researchers took only blood, and tissue repertoires probably look different. Donors were few, which limited the genetic and exposure-history diversity represented.

The V gene lost 8 bases and the J gene lost 10 bases, with 15 bases spanning the gap. The CDR3 has 13 amino acids. CDR1 MGHRA and CDR2 YSYEKL come from the germline V gene. The sequenced sample was memory CD4+ T cells sorted from blood. As to subset: CD45RA-negative fraction. This TCR came from a man between 18 and 29 years old in good health. The V gene is TRBV4-1, the J gene TRBJ1-6; the D is unclear. The CDR3 loop is CASSGRLGSPLHF. CDR3 bases: TGCGCCAGCTCCGGCCGATTGGGGTCACCCCTCCACTTT.